These T cell receptor beta chains were read from a single sample in a study of T cells expressing NK-cell markers. Each CDR3 protein gets one entry in TCRdb, which reprocessed the 5' RACE reads and gives no DNA. Its listing shows 400,000 to 500,000 distinct CDR3 sequences. The sample taken for sequencing was blood T cells: a sorted CD56 or NKG2C T cell subset, CD4+ or CD8+ T cells, or bulk PBMC T cells (not recorded which). The receptor source for this set is a woman between 18 and 70 years old in good health. The CDR3 runs from the conserved cysteine through the conserved F or W.

V	J	CDR3
TRBV7-8	TRBJ1-4	CASGTGGEDEKLFF
TRBV29-1	TRBJ2-7	CSVVARGRSYEQYF
TRBV10-3	TRBJ1-2	CAISEAGAGYGYTF
TRBV5-1	TRBJ2-1	CASSAEPGSDEQFF
TRBV6-1	TRBJ2-4	CASSESGNIQYF
TRBV7-7	TRBJ2-2	CASSRRPTLAGGLPGELFF
TRBV7-2	TRBJ2-5	CASRESSVWGGQETQYF
TRBV20-1	TRBJ2-7	CSARDLREVTYEQYF
TRBV7-2	TRBJ2-3	CASSLVASADTQYF
TRBV30	TRBJ2-7	CAWSVRRYEQYF
TRBV28	TRBJ2-7	CASRQQGSSYEQYF
TRBV7-7	TRBJ2-1	CASSFDRENEQFF
TRBV25-1	TRBJ2-1	CASRSPRGNSYNEQFF
TRBV3-1	TRBJ2-5	CASSDWDPQETQYF
TRBV6-2/TRBV6-3	TRBJ2-2	CASSPTTNTGELFF
TRBV5-5	TRBJ2-1	CASSLAGLAGGYDNEQFF
TRBV11-1	TRBJ2-2	CASSLAGTLFGGELFF
TRBV11-2	TRBJ2-1	CASSLDQPSVRFHEQFF
TRBV7-2	TRBJ2-3	CASSYDTDTQYF
TRBV9	TRBJ2-6	CASSVVDRGNSGANVLTF
TRBV6-2/TRBV6-3	TRBJ1-5	CASSLRDRAGNQPQHF
TRBV4-2	TRBJ2-7	CASSHVRPGTSDSYEQYF
TRBV20-1	TRBJ2-1	CSAERDSSYNEQFF